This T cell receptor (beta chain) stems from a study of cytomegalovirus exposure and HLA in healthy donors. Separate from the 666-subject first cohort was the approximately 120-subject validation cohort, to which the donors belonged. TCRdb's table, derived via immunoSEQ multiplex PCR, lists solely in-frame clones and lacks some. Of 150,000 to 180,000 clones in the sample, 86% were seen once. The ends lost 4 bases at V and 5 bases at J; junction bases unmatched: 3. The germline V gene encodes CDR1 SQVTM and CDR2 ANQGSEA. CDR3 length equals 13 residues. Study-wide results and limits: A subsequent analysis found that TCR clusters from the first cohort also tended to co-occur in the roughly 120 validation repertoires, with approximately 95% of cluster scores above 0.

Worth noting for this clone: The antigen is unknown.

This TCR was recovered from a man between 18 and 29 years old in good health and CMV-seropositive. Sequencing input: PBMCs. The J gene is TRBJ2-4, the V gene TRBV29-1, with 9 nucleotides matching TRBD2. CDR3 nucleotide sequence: TGCAGCGTTGTACGCGGGAGGGAAAACATTCAGTACTTC. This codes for CSVVRGRENIQYF.